These 21 T cell receptor beta chains share one sample of origin, sequenced in a study of cytomegalovirus exposure and HLA in healthy donors. Vbeta (60) and Jbeta (13) primers were used in the PCR. This table comes from immunoSEQ multiplex PCR, and its TCRdb copy is limited to in-frame clones, with some not included. The sample records about 130,000 clones, 82% being singletons. The sequenced sample consisted of PBMCs. All receptors come from a boy between 5 and 17 years old in good health and CMV-seronegative.

The rearrangement uses TRBV18 and TRBJ2-4; 7 positions match TRBD2. J was trimmed by 3 bases and V by 2 bases; bases with no gene match: 1. The germline V gene encodes CDR1 KGHSH and CDR2 LQKENI. This CDR3 has 14 residues. The CDR3 DNA is TGTGCCAGCTCACCAGGGGAGGGCAAAAACATTCAGTACTTC. Protein product: CASSPGEGKNIQYF.

The chain joins TRBV19 to TRBJ1-1; 8 bases align to TRBD1. The V segment lost 3 bases and the J segment 5 bases; nucleotides outside the gene matches: 5. CDR1 is LNHDA and CDR2 is SQIVND in the germline V gene (reference sequence). This CDR3 contains 14 residues. The CDR3 protein is CASSMVRGRTEAFF. CDR3 sequence (DNA): TGTGCCAGTAGTATGGTCAGGGGGCGGACTGAAGCTTTCTTT.

V and J are TRBV2 and TRBJ2-2; perhaps TRBD2 as D (6 bases). This CDR3 has 14 amino acids. Germline V gene data show CDR1 as SNHLY and CDR2 as FYNNEI. The V gene lost 10 bases and the J gene lost 0 bases, with 12 bases spanning the gap. The CDR3 nucleotides read TGTGCCACGCGGAGGGCCCCGAACACCGGGGAGCTGTTTTTT. This encodes CATRRAPNTGELFF. Drawing the rest from reference TRBV2 and TRBJ2-2, the complete variable domain is EPEVTQTPSHQVTQMGQEVILRCVPISNHLYFYWYRQILGQKVEFLVSFYNNEISEKSEIFDDQFSVERPDGSNFTLKIRSTKLEDSAMYFCATRRAPNTGELFFGEGSRLTVL.

A few counts support this clone. The rearrangement links TRBV2 to TRBJ2-2; 13 nucleotides match TRBD2. This CDR3 region has 15 residues. The ends lost 4 bases at V and 5 bases at J; junction bases unmatched: 1. Per germline, CDR1 SNHLY and CDR2 FYNNEI. CDR3 in amino acids: CASSGTSGRTGELFF. DNA of the CDR3: TGTGCCAGCAGTGGGACTAGCGGGAGAACCGGGGAGCTGTTTTTT. The variable domain in full, completed from reference TRBV2 and TRBJ2-2, reads EPEVTQTPSHQVTQMGQEVILRCVPISNHLYFYWYRQILGQKVEFLVSFYNNEISEKSEIFDDQFSVERPDGSNFTLKIRSTKLEDSAMYFCASSGTSGRTGELFFGEGSRLTVL.

This chain joins TRBV7-2 and TRBJ1-4, with D perhaps matching TRBD1 (5 bases). Germline lookup yields CDR1 SGHTA and CDR2 FQGNSA. V lost 5 bases, J lost 7 bases, and 11 bases lay in between. The length of the CDR3 is 13 residues. CDR3 coding DNA: TGTGCCAGCAGCCCTTTCGGGGGTGAAAAACTGTTTTTT. This encodes CASSPFGGEKLFF.

The chain couples TRBV7-6 to TRBJ2-7; 13 nucleotides match TRBD2. Germline V CDR1 and CDR2: SGHVS, FNYEAQ. Trimming took 1 base from V and 4 from J; bases not matched to a gene: 1. CDR3 length: 15 amino acids. The CDR3 reads CASSLGLAGGYEQYF. In DNA, the CDR3 is TGTGCCAGCAGCTTAGGACTAGCGGGGGGATACGAGCAGTACTTC.

As regards this clone: Other DNA sequences from this sample encode an identical CDR3 as well. The rearrangement uses TRBV27 and TRBJ1-3; unclear D gene. Trimming left V 0 bases short and J 3 bases short, with 6 bases between. The CDR3 has 14 residues. From germline, CDR1 is MNHEY and CDR2 SMNVEV (reference sequence). CDR3 DNA sequence: TGTGCCAGCAGTTTATCCCCCGGTGGAAACACCATATATTTT. Translated, it gives CASSLSPGGNTIYF.

The rearrangement links TRBV7-2 to TRBJ2-7; possibly TRBD2 for D (5 bases). The germline V gene encodes CDR1 SGHTA and CDR2 FQGNSA. Deletions cut 7 bases from V and 3 bases from J, with 19 bases between. This CDR3 has 15 residues. The CDR3 spells CASMPAQSGGYEQYF. DNA of the CDR3: TGTGCCAGCATGCCGGCCCAGAGCGGCGGCTACGAGCAGTACTTC. Based on the CDR3 plus reference TRBV7-2 and TRBJ2-7, the full variable domain is GAGVSQSPSNKVTEKGKDVELRCDPISGHTALYWYRQSLGQGLEFLIYFQGNSAPDKSGLPSDRFSAERTGGSVSTLTIQRTQQEDSAVYLCASMPAQSGGYEQYFGPGTRLTVT.

V and J are TRBV4-1 and TRBJ2-7; perhaps TRBD2 as D (6 bases). The germline V gene encodes CDR1 MGHRA and CDR2 YSYEKL. V lost 2 bases and J 0 bases, leaving 11 bases between the germline ends. There are 15 residues in the CDR3. CDR3 in amino acids: CASSQTSTSSYEQYF. CDR3 DNA: TGCGCCAGCAGCCAAACTAGCACGAGCTCCTACGAGCAGTACTTC.

The CDR3 nucleotides read TGTGCCAGCAGCACGACAGGGGGGAGCAATCAGCCCCAGCATTTT. Protein product: CASSTTGGSNQPQHF. V gene TRBV5-4 combines with J gene TRBJ1-5; the match to TRBD1 covers 9 bases. Trimming removed 4 bases from V and 1 base from J; junction bases left unmatched: 3. Germline V gene lookup returns CDR1 SGHNT and CDR2 YYREEE (reference sequence). The CDR3 length is 15 residues.

This chain joins TRBV11-1 and TRBJ2-1; D not resolved. Looked up from germline, CDR1 is SGHAT and CDR2 is FQDESV (reference sequence). The CDR3 extends over 13 amino acids. V was cut by 2 bases and J by 7 bases, with 9 bases left in between. Written as DNA, the CDR3 is TGTGCCAGCAGCTTACAATCCGGGAATGAGCAGTTCTTC. It translates to CASSLQSGNEQFF.

The genes are TRBV5-1 and TRBJ1-1; D might be TRBD1 (6 bases). The CDR3 length is 15 residues. V was clipped by 0 bases and J by 1 base, with 10 bases between them. Germline V gene sequence: CDR1 SGHRS, CDR2 YFSETQ. The CDR3 DNA reads as TGCGCCAGCAGCTTGGGACAGGCTAGGAACACTGAAGCTTTCTTT. This codes for CASSLGQARNTEAFF.

J is TRBJ2-7 and V is TRBV19; 9 bases map to TRBD1. V trimming: 4 bases; J trimming: 6 bases; junction bases outside the gene matches: 7. Germline CDR1 LNHDA, CDR2 SQIVND (reference sequence). This CDR3 is built from 14 residues. CDR3 bases: TGTGCCAGTAGTACCCGGACAGGGGTCGGCGAGCAGTACTTC. It translates to CASSTRTGVGEQYF. Together with reference TRBV19 and TRBJ2-7, the CDR3 gives the full variable domain: DGGITQSPKYLFRKEGQNVTLSCEQNLNHDAMYWYRQDPGQGLRLIYYSQIVNDFQKGDIAEGYSVSREKKESFPLTVTSAQKNPTAFYLCASSTRTGVGEQYFGPGTRLTVT.

The chain couples TRBV6-6 to TRBJ1-1; a weak D match, TRBD1 (6 bases). Trimming pared 7 bases from V and 7 bases from J, leaving 16 bases between. The CDR3 has 13 amino acids. Germline CDR1 reads MNHNY; CDR2 reads SVGAGI (reference sequence). CDR3 nucleotide sequence: TGTGCCAGCATCCAACAGGGCTCAGTTGAAGCTTTCTTT. Its protein is CASIQQGSVEAFF.

The CDR3 loop is CAPQLGLAGGANTGELFF. Here the CDR3 DNA reads TGCGCCCCCCAACTCGGACTAGCGGGAGGAGCGAACACCGGGGAGCTGTTTTTT. The chain uses TRBV10-1 and TRBJ2-2; 14 bases line up with TRBD2. The CDR3 consists of 18 residues. Germline V lookup: CDR1 WNHNN, CDR2 SYGVQD (reference sequence). Trimming took 11 bases from V and 0 from J; bases not matched to a gene: 11.

This clone showed up just a few times. The V gene is TRBV6-5, the J gene TRBJ2-1, with D maybe TRBD2 (5 bases). This CDR3 has 16 amino acids. V was shortened by 0 bases and J by 4 bases, with 13 bases between the two germline ends. In germline, CDR1 is MNHEY, CDR2 SVGAGI. CDR3 bases: TGTGCCAGCAGTTACTCAGGGAGCGGCCTATACAATGAGCAGTTCTTC. Amino acid sequence: CASSYSGSGLYNEQFF.

The chain uses TRBV5-5 and TRBJ2-5; 7 bases agree with TRBD2. The V gene end was trimmed by 3 bases and the J gene end by 6 bases; junction bases not matched to a gene: 17. The CDR3 is 17 residues long. Germline-derived CDR1 and CDR2 are SGHKS and YYEKEE (reference sequence). The CDR3 is CASSYLMGLADSKTQYF. DNA for the CDR3: TGTGCCAGCAGCTACTTGATGGGTCTAGCGGACTCGAAGACCCAGTACTTC.

This chain uses TRBV5-1 with TRBJ1-4; TRBD1 is a possible D gene (5 bases). Germline CDR1 reads SGHRS; CDR2 reads YFSETQ. The CDR3 loop spans 12 amino acids. Trimming pared 2 bases from V and 8 bases from J, leaving 7 bases between. The CDR3, as DNA: TGCGCCAGCAGCTTTGGGGGGGAAAAACTGTTTTTT. This translates into CASSFGGEKLFF.

V gene TRBV30 combines with J gene TRBJ1-2; 10 bases map to TRBD1. The V gene's germline CDR1 is GTSNPN and CDR2 SVGIG (reference sequence). V lost 4 bases, J lost 7 bases, and 6 bases stayed unmatched. This CDR3 has 13 amino acids. CDR3 DNA: TGTGCCTGGACCCCGACAGGGGGCTCTGGCTACACCTTC. As protein: CAWTPTGGSGYTF.

In its sample, this clone was seen a few times. The J gene is TRBJ1-4, the V gene TRBV25-1; D possibly corresponds to TRBD1 (5 bases). Germline CDR1 and CDR2: MGHDK and SYGVNS. The ends were cut back, 8 bases at V and 3 bases at J, with 22 bases in the middle. The CDR3 contains 17 residues. The DNA for the CDR3 is TGTGCCAGCGGGTCAGCCTTTGGTGGGGCATCTAATGAAAAACTGTTTTTT. Amino acids: CASGSAFGGASNEKLFF.

The V and J genes are TRBV6-5 and TRBJ1-2; the D gene is possibly TRBD1 (6 bases). Germline V lookup: CDR1 MNHEY, CDR2 SVGAGI. V lost 4 bases to trimming and J lost 7 bases, with 16 bases between them. CDR3 length equals 14 residues. The CDR3: CASSSMSGAGGYTF. For the CDR3, the DNA is TGTGCCAGCAGTTCTATGTCAGGGGCTGGTGGCTACACCTTC.